These 26 T cell receptor beta chains share one sample of origin, sequenced in a study of CD8+ T cells in alopecia areata. RNA was extracted and reverse transcribed into cDNA as the sequencing template. Sequencing was performed with immunoSEQ multiplex PCR; in TCRdb, only in-frame clones are kept and a portion is missing. The data show some 120,000 clones, none appearing only once, with about 18% held by the ten largest. The sample was lesional skin. Receptor source: a C3H/HeJ mouse with alopecia areata. Strain haplotype at MHC: H2-k.

This clone appeared many times. Gene names and germline refer to mouse. The read falls 4 residues short of the CDR3 end, and the missing part is taken from the germline J gene. V is TRBV13-3 and J is TRBJ2-4; a weak D match, TRBD1 (7 bases). The CDR3 covers 14 residues. The germline V and J ends were trimmed by 6 bases and 2 bases, with 13 bases remaining between them. The germline CDR1 and CDR2 sequences are NNHDY and SYVADS. CDR3 DNA (partial): TGTGCCAGCAAGGAAGGGGGCAATCAAAAC. Protein product: CASKEGGNQN. The full CDR3 sequence reads CASKEGGNQNTLYF.

In regard to this clone: Germline and genes: mouse. The read gets to within 4 residues of the CDR3 end, and the germline J gene fills in the rest. This chain joins TRBV13-2 and TRBJ1-2; 12 positions match TRBD1. V shed 5 bases, J shed 4 bases, and the junction held 6 bases outside the gene matches. Per the germline V gene, CDR1 is NNHNN and CDR2 is SYGAGS (reference sequence). The CDR3 has 15 amino acids. The CDR3 reads CASGIGTGGVSDYTF. The DNA read from the CDR3 is TGTGCCAGCGGCATCGGGACAGGGGGCGTCTCC.

This clone came up a few times. The germline and genes are mouse ones. The read ends 4 residues early relative to the CDR3; the germline J gene fills the gap. The chain is built from TRBV13-3 and TRBJ1-1, with 7 positions matching TRBD1. From germline, CDR1 is NNHDY and CDR2 SYVADS. CDR3 length: 13 residues. The CDR3 here is CASSTPTGAEVFF. The sequenced part of the CDR3 DNA is TGTGCCAGCAGTACCCCCACAGGGGCA.

This clone was found a few times. Translating the DNA gives a protein that differs from the TCRdb entry at residue 12; the protein shown here is that DNA translation. Gene names are the mouse ones. The CDR3 end lies 3 residues beyond the end of the read and is filled in from the germline J gene. The chain uses TRBV5 and TRBJ1-6, with 7 bases fitting TRBD1. TRBJ1-6 is an ORF for which the function is uncertain. The CDR3 runs 15 residues. The germline V gene has CDR1 LGHNA and CDR2 YNLKQL (reference sequence). V shed 0 bases, J shed 7 bases, and the junction held 3 bases outside the gene matches. CDR3 bases read: TGTGCCAGCAGCCAAGACGACAGGGAGAATTCGCCC. This encodes CASSQDDRENSP. The whole CDR3 sequence reads CASSQDDRENSPLYF.

This clone appeared a few times. The genes are named according to mouse. Read coverage stops 4 residues before the CDR3 terminus; the germline J gene supplies the remainder. The genes are TRBV13-3 and TRBJ2-1, with TRBD2 identical over 11 bases. CDR1 is NNHDY and CDR2 is SYVADS in the germline V gene. This CDR3 has 12 residues. CDR3 DNA (partial): TGTGCCAGACTGGGGGGGCGCTCT. Protein sequence: CARLGGRS. From start to end, the CDR3 is CARLGGRSEQFF.

To note about this clone: Gene names are mouse gene names. The read terminates 4 residues before the CDR3 end, so the remaining end is supplied by the germline J gene. The chain couples TRBV19 to TRBJ2-1; tentatively, D is TRBD1 (6 bases). The CDR3 has 14 amino acids. The V gene's germline CDR1 is FNHDT and CDR2 SITEND (reference sequence). V lost 6 bases and J 0 bases, leaving 10 bases between the germline ends. The CDR3 DNA, read in part, is TGTGCCAGCACGACAGGACCTAACTATGCT. It encodes CASTTGPNYA. The whole CDR3 protein reads CASTTGPNYAEQFF.

On this clone: The germline and genes are mouse ones. Partial CDR3 DNA: TGTGCCAGCTCTCTCGAGGGGGCGGGCTCC. Translated: CASSLEGAGS. The entire CDR3 is CASSLEGAGSDYTF. V usage is TRBV12-1 and J usage is TRBJ1-2, with 7 bases that match TRBD1. With the read ending 4 residues before the CDR3 end, the germline J gene is used to fill in that end. The germline gives CDR1 SGHSN, CDR2 HYEKVE. V was pared by 0 bases and J by 4 bases, with 4 bases of the junction left unmatched. This CDR3 comprises 14 residues.

There are a few counts of this clone. Genes and germline come from the mouse. Sequencing ends 4 residues short of the CDR3 end; the germline J gene provides the rest. This chain connects TRBV16 to TRBJ1-1, with 11 bases aligning to TRBD1. Germline CDR1 and CDR2: SGHSA and FRNQAP. The CDR3 totals 13 residues. This CDR3 reads CASSPGTGGEVFF. Incomplete CDR3 DNA: TGTGCAAGCAGCCCCGGGACAGGGGGA.

This clone has more than one count but fewer than ten. Any gene name here is a mouse gene name. The read is 4 residues too short to cover the CDR3 end, so that end is filled in from the germline J gene. This chain uses TRBV13-3 with TRBJ2-3, with D perhaps TRBD2 (6 bases). Germline CDR1 reads NNHDY; CDR2 reads SYVADS. The CDR3 length is 16 residues. Trimming removed 1 base at V and 0 bases at J, with 12 bases between. CDR3 DNA, as far as it was read: TGTGCCAGCAGTGATAGCCTGGGGCCTAGTGCAGAA. The encoded protein is CASSDSLGPSAE. The full CDR3 protein reads CASSDSLGPSAETLYF.

There are a few counts of this clone. The germline and genes are mouse ones. The CDR3 is cut off 4 residues early in the read; its end comes from the germline J gene. The chain employs TRBV13-1 and TRBJ2-7; TRBD1 is a possible D gene (5 bases). The CDR3 length is 13 residues. The V gene's germline CDR1 is NSHNY and CDR2 SYGAGN. The CDR3 bases that were read are TGTGCCAGCAGTGGCCAGGGATTTTAT. Protein: CASSGQGFY. The entire CDR3 reads CASSGQGFYEQYF.

Of note for this clone: Each gene name is a mouse one. The read stops 4 residues short of the end of the CDR3; the missing end is completed from the germline J gene. The genes are TRBV13-3 and TRBJ2-4, with 7 positions matching TRBD1. There are 13 residues in the CDR3. Germline CDR1 reads NNHDY; CDR2 reads SYVADS. The CDR3 spells CASSPGQENTLYF. The part of the CDR3 DNA that was read is TGTGCCAGCAGTCCCGGACAGGAGAAC.

Comment on this clone: Genes here carry mouse names. With the read ending 4 residues before the CDR3 end, the germline J gene is used to fill in that end. V and J are TRBV13-1 and TRBJ1-2; the D gene is possibly TRBD1 (5 bases). The ends were cut back, 2 bases at V and 0 bases at J, with 8 bases in the middle. Germline-derived CDR1 and CDR2 are NSHNY and SYGAGN. The CDR3 contains 14 residues. CDR3 DNA (partial): TGTGCCAGCAGTGAGGCAGGGTCAAACTCC. Translated: CASSEAGSNS. The entire CDR3 protein reads CASSEAGSNSDYTF.

Note on this clone: All gene names here are mouse names. The read is 4 residues too short to cover the CDR3 end, so that end is filled in from the germline J gene. This chain joins TRBV13-3 and TRBJ1-4; 9 nucleotides align to TRBD1. The germline V gene has CDR1 NNHDY and CDR2 SYVADS. The CDR3 loop spans 17 amino acids. Trimming cost V 1 base and J 1 base; bases outside gene matches: 5. This chain's CDR3 is CASSDWDREDSNERLFF. Incomplete CDR3 DNA: TGTGCCAGCAGTGATTGGGACAGGGAGGATTCCAACGAA.

Notes on this clone: The genes and germline here are from mouse. Read coverage stops 4 residues before the CDR3 terminus; the germline J gene supplies the remainder. V gene TRBV19 combines with J gene TRBJ2-4, with 7 bases aligning to TRBD2. The ends lost 6 bases at V and 2 bases at J; junction bases unmatched: 6. Looked up from germline, CDR1 is FNHDT and CDR2 is SITEND (reference sequence). The CDR3 length is 14 residues. Incomplete CDR3 DNA: TGTGCCAGCACCCAACTGGGGATTCAAAAC. Protein: CASTQLGIQN. The entire CDR3 sequence reads CASTQLGIQNTLYF.

There are many counts of this clone. At residue 12, the translated DNA and the protein in TCRdb do not agree; the protein given here is derived from the DNA. The listed genes are named as in mouse. Incomplete CDR3 DNA: TGTGCCAGCAGACCAATGGACAAATCTGGAAATACG. Translated: CASRPMDKSGNT. The CDR3 in full is CASRPMDKSGNTLYF. The chain is built from TRBV13-3 and TRBJ1-3; D perhaps matches TRBD1 (5 bases). Coverage ceases 3 residues before the CDR3 finishes, and the germline J gene fills in the end. The CDR3 loop spans 15 amino acids. Trimming took off 5 bases at V and 1 base at J, with 13 bases between the two ends. Germline V gene sequence: CDR1 NNHDY, CDR2 SYVADS.

This clone was recorded many times. The gene symbols are mouse symbols. The read halts 4 residues ahead of the CDR3 end, with the missing end drawn from the germline J gene. The chain employs TRBV13-3 and TRBJ2-1; the D gene is possibly TRBD2 (5 bases). Trimming removed 3 bases at V and 0 bases at J, with 13 bases between. The CDR3 has 16 residues. Per the germline V gene, CDR1 is NNHDY and CDR2 is SYVADS. The CDR3 reads CASSGSGDHNYAEQFF. The DNA read from the CDR3 is TGTGCCAGCAGTGGGAGTGGGGATCATAACTATGCT.

As for this clone: Gene names and germline refer to mouse. The missing CDR3 end, 4 residues past where the read stops, is filled in from the germline J gene. The chain combines TRBV1 with TRBJ1-1, with a tentative D call TRBD1 (5 bases). V lost 0 bases to trimming and J lost 0 bases, with 8 bases between them. CDR3 length equals 15 residues. Germline loops: CDR1 NSQYPW, CDR2 LRSPGD (reference sequence). Here the CDR3 reads CTCSADQQANTEVFF. CDR3 DNA (partial): TGCACCTGCAGTGCAGATCAACAGGCAAACACA.

A note on this clone: At residue 12, TCRdb's protein disagrees with the DNA translation; the protein shown here derives from the DNA. Genes and germline come from the mouse. The read terminates 3 residues ahead of where the CDR3 ends, so the germline J gene completes it. This chain connects TRBV1 to TRBJ1-6, with 7 bases fitting TRBD1. TRBJ1-6 is known as an ORF, though its function is uncertain. The trim removed 4 bases at V and 2 bases at J, leaving 2 bases unmatched. This CDR3 comprises 15 residues. Germline values: CDR1 NSQYPW, CDR2 LRSPGD (reference sequence). Incomplete CDR3 DNA: TGCACCTGCAGTGGACAGGGAACCTATAATTCGCCC. Its protein is CTCSGQGTYNSP. The full CDR3 sequence reads CTCSGQGTYNSPLYF.

In the case of this clone: Gene names are mouse gene names. The CDR3 extends 4 residues past the end of the read, so its final part is completed from the germline J gene. This chain joins TRBV13-3 and TRBJ2-3; perhaps TRBD2 as D (7 bases). V was shortened by 4 bases and J by 1 base, with 13 bases between the two germline ends. The CDR3 has 15 amino acids. Germline V gene sequence: CDR1 NNHDY, CDR2 SYVADS. CDR3 DNA, as far as it was read: TGTGCCAGCAGTAGGGGGGCGCTTGGTGCAGAA. It is translated as CASSRGALGAE. The full CDR3 reads CASSRGALGAETLYF.

This clone has more than one count but fewer than ten. Gene names refer to mouse genes. The read is 4 residues too short to cover the CDR3 end, so that end is filled in from the germline J gene. V usage is TRBV19 and J usage is TRBJ1-1; the match to TRBD1 covers 9 bases. Germline values: CDR1 FNHDT, CDR2 SITEND (reference sequence). The CDR3 totals 12 residues. The sequenced part of the CDR3 DNA is TGTGCCAGCATGGGACAGGGACCA. Its protein is CASMGQGP. The complete CDR3 sequence is CASMGQGPEVFF.

This clone was seen a few times. The genes and germline here are from mouse. The missing CDR3 end, 4 residues past where the read stops, is filled in from the germline J gene. The chain uses TRBV13-1 and TRBJ2-5; 7 bases match TRBD2. The V and J ends lost 1 base and 2 bases, in that order; junction bases with no gene match: 4. The CDR3 runs 15 residues. Germline V gene data show CDR1 as NSHNY and CDR2 as SYGAGN. The CDR3 sequence is CASSDSLGVQDTQYF. CDR3 DNA, as far as it was read: TGTGCCAGCAGTGATTCCCTGGGGGTCCAAGAC.

This clone has just a few counts. Mouse gene names and germline throughout. The CDR3 end is not reached by the read, which stops 4 residues before it; the germline J gene fills it in. The chain is built from TRBV1 and TRBJ2-7, with 9 bases identical to TRBD1. This CDR3 region has 15 residues. The germline V gene encodes CDR1 NSQYPW and CDR2 LRSPGD (reference sequence). V lost 3 bases, J lost 2 bases, and 5 bases stayed unmatched. CDR3 protein: CTCSAPGQGTYEQYF. CDR3 DNA, as far as it was read: TGCACCTGCAGTGCCCCGGGACAGGGAACCTAT.

Details on this clone: These gene names are mouse names. The read ends 4 residues early relative to the CDR3; the germline J gene fills the gap. The V gene is TRBV31, the J gene TRBJ2-5, with 11 bases aligning to TRBD1. The CDR3 sequence is 13 residues long. Germline values: CDR1 GKSSPN, CDR2 SITVG. The CDR3 here is CAWSGTGGDTQYF. The sequenced CDR3 bases are TGTGCCTGGAGTGGGACAGGGGGAGAC.

This clone was counted a few times. The germline and genes are mouse ones. The read falls 4 residues short of the CDR3 end, and the missing part is taken from the germline J gene. This rearrangement joins TRBV19 to TRBJ2-1, with D perhaps matching TRBD1 (6 bases). The CDR3 spans 16 residues. Trimming shortened V by 3 bases and J by 1 base, and 14 bases separated the two germline ends. The germline V gene encodes CDR1 FNHDT and CDR2 SITEND (reference sequence). The CDR3 bases that were read are TGTGCCAGCAGTAACCCTTCGGGACACAACTATGCT. This gives the protein CASSNPSGHNYA. The complete CDR3 sequence is CASSNPSGHNYAEQFF.

This clone was found a few times. The gene names here belong to mouse. Sequencing ends 4 residues short of the CDR3 end; the germline J gene provides the rest. V is TRBV12-1 and J is TRBJ2-1; 10 bases are shared with TRBD1. The CDR3 is made up of 15 amino acids. The germline gives CDR1 SGHSN, CDR2 HYEKVE. The V segment lost 4 bases and the J segment 4 bases; nucleotides outside the gene matches: 6. Here the CDR3 reads CASSQRDRGYAEQFF. The sequenced CDR3 bases are TGTGCCAGCTCCCAGCGGGACAGGGGTTATGCT.

Points on this clone: The genes are named according to mouse. The read stops 4 residues short of the end of the CDR3; the missing end is completed from the germline J gene. V gene TRBV13-3 combines with J gene TRBJ2-7, with 8 bases identical to TRBD1. CDR3 length: 13 amino acids. Germline CDR1 and CDR2: NNHDY and SYVADS. CDR3 region: CASSPGGFYEQYF. The CDR3 DNA, read in part, is TGTGCCAGCAGTCCAGGGGGCTTTTAT.